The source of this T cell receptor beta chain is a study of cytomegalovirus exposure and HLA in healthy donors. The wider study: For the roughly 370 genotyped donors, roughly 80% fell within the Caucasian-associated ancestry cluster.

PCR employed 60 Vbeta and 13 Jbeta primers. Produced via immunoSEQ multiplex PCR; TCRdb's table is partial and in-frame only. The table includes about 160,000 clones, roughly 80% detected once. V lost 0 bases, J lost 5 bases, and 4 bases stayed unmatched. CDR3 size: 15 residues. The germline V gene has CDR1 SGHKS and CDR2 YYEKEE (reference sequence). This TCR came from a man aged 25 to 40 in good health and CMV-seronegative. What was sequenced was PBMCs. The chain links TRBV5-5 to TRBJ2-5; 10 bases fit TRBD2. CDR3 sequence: CASSLGTSGRETQYF. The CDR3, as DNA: TGTGCCAGCAGCTTGGGGACTAGCGGTAGGGAGACCCAGTACTTC.